The next 17 T cell receptor beta chains were all read from a single sample in a study of cytomegalovirus exposure and HLA in healthy donors. Researchers ran the PCR with 60 Vbeta and 13 Jbeta primers. Sequencing used immunoSEQ multiplex PCR; TCRdb keeps in-frame clones, though not all of them. Of under 120,000 clones in the sample, about 74% were seen once. Source material: PBMCs. All receptors come from a female donor in good health and CMV-seropositive.

The V gene is TRBV30, the J gene TRBJ1-5, with D hard to call. V gave up 1 base and J gave up 1 base, with 14 bases separating them. The CDR3 has 16 amino acids. Germline V CDR1 and CDR2: GTSNPN, SVGIG (reference sequence). The CDR3 reads CAWSAPPARSNQPQHF. CDR3 DNA sequence: TGTGCCTGGAGTGCCCCCCCCGCTAGGAGCAATCAGCCCCAGCATTTT. Full variable domain (outside the CDR3, taken from reference TRBV30 and TRBJ1-5): SQTIHQWPATLVQPVGSPLSLECTVEGTSNPNLYWYRQAAGRGLQLLFYSVGIGQISSEVPQNLSASRPQDRQFILSSKKLLLSDSGFYLCAWSAPPARSNQPQHFGDGTRLSIL.

V is TRBV5-1 and J is TRBJ2-1, with 8 bases aligning to TRBD2. Trimming removed 3 bases from V and 1 base from J; junction bases left unmatched: 18. The CDR3 has 20 amino acids. Germline assignment: CDR1 SGHRS and CDR2 YFSETQ. CDR3 in DNA: TGCGCCAGCAGCTCTCTCCGCGGGGGCGCGAGCGGGAGATCCTACAATGAGCAGTTCTTC. Protein: CASSSLRGGASGRSYNEQFF.

This chain joins TRBV19 and TRBJ1-1; TRBD1 might be the D (6 bases). V gave up 3 bases and J gave up 5 bases, with 19 bases separating them. Germline V gene sequence: CDR1 LNHDA, CDR2 SQIVND (reference sequence). The CDR3 has 16 amino acids. The chain's CDR3 is CASSIRSTGAETEAFF. The CDR3 DNA reads as TGTGCCAGTAGTATTAGATCGACAGGAGCAGAAACTGAAGCTTTCTTT.

CDR3 coding DNA: TGCGCCAGCAGTAGCCTAGCGGGAGGCTCCACCAACAATGAGCAGTTCTTC. Protein sequence: CASSSLAGGSTNNEQFF. The rearrangement uses TRBV10-2 and TRBJ2-1; 11 nucleotides match TRBD2. The length of the CDR3 is 17 residues. Germline-derived CDR1 and CDR2 are WSHSY and SAAADI. Trimming cost V 5 bases and J 5 bases; bases outside gene matches: 11.

The rearrangement links TRBV5-1 to TRBJ1-1, with TRBD1 as a possible D gene (5 bases). The CDR3 spans 15 residues. Trimming stripped 1 base from V and 4 bases from J, with 14 bases between. Germline CDR1 SGHRS, CDR2 YFSETQ. In DNA, the CDR3 is TGCGCCAGCAGCTTGACTTCGGGGGTTGGCACTGAAGCTTTCTTT. It specifies CASSLTSGVGTEAFF.

J is TRBJ2-7 and V is TRBV18, with 8 bases fitting TRBD2. CDR1 and CDR2 (germline): KGHSH, LQKENI. Germline trimming cut 1 base from V and 2 bases from J; bases unmatched to any gene: 4. This CDR3 spans 15 amino acids. The CDR3 DNA follows: TGTGCCAGCTCACCACGTACTAGCGGAACCTACGAGCAGTACTTC. Translated: CASSPRTSGTYEQYF. The full variable domain, its missing parts supplied by reference TRBV18 and TRBJ2-7, is NAGVMQNPRHLVRRRGQEARLRCSPMKGHSHVYWYRQLPEEGLKFMVYLQKENIIDESGMPKERFSAEFPKEGPSILRIQQVVRGDSAAYFCASSPRTSGTYEQYFGPGTRLTVT.

The chain uses TRBV5-4 and TRBJ2-3, with TRBD2 as a possible D gene (5 bases). The V and J ends lost 5 bases and 1 base respectively, with 11 bases between them. The germline V gene has CDR1 SGHNT and CDR2 YYREEE (reference sequence). The CDR3 extends over 14 amino acids. CDR3: CASRITEGTDTQYF. In DNA, the CDR3 is TGTGCCAGCAGAATCACGGAGGGCACAGATACGCAGTATTTT.

This CDR3 reads CASSQLAGGKFF. The CDR3 nucleotides are TGTGCCAGCAGCCAACTAGCGGGAGGGAAGTTCTTC. The gene calls are TRBV6-5 and TRBJ2-1, with TRBD2 identical over 13 bases. The V gene's germline CDR1 is MNHEY and CDR2 SVGAGI. J lost 14 bases, V lost 6 bases, and 4 bases had no gene match. CDR3 length: 12 amino acids.

The chain is built from TRBV29-1 and TRBJ1-2; perhaps TRBD1 as D (5 bases). Trimming left V 3 bases short and J 2 bases short, with 7 bases between. Per germline, CDR1 SQVTM and CDR2 ANQGSEA. CDR3 length: 12 amino acids. The CDR3 DNA reads as TGCAGCGTTGACAGGGAAAACTATGGCTACACCTTC. Its protein product is CSVDRENYGYTF.

The gene calls are TRBV5-4 and TRBJ2-5; 7 bases are a match to TRBD2. Germline trimming cut 10 bases from V and 4 bases from J; bases unmatched to any gene: 7. The CDR3 contains 12 residues. The germline CDR1 and CDR2 sequences are SGHNT and YYREEE (reference sequence). This chain's CDR3 is CAAGDWRETQYF. The CDR3 nucleotides are TGTGCCGCGGGGGACTGGAGAGAGACCCAGTACTTC.

The gene calls are TRBV30 and TRBJ2-1; 7 bases match TRBD1. CDR1 is GTSNPN, CDR2 SVGIG, per germline (reference sequence). The CDR3 spans 14 residues. The V and J ends lost 3 bases and 4 bases, in that order; junction bases with no gene match: 6. The CDR3 is CAWRIGDRYNEQFF. The CDR3 nucleotides are TGTGCCTGGAGAATTGGGGACAGATACAATGAGCAGTTCTTC. Looking up the rest from reference TRBV30 and TRBJ2-1 gives the full variable domain: SQTIHQWPATLVQPVGSPLSLECTVEGTSNPNLYWYRQAAGRGLQLLFYSVGIGQISSEVPQNLSASRPQDRQFILSSKKLLLSDSGFYLCAWRIGDRYNEQFFGPGTRLTVL.

This clone occurred once. The CDR3 DNA reads as TGTGCCAGCTCACTCACAGGGAAGTCTGGGGCCAACGTCCTGACTTTC. Amino acids: CASSLTGKSGANVLTF. The gene calls are TRBV18 and TRBJ2-6, with D possibly matching TRBD1 (6 bases). The CDR3 loop spans 16 amino acids. Trimming took 4 bases from V and 1 from J, leaving 11 bases between them. Germline V gives CDR1 KGHSH, CDR2 LQKENI.

This clone has a handful of counts. This chain links TRBV5-4 with TRBJ2-5, with 10 bases matching TRBD2. V lost 7 bases, J lost 7 bases, and 10 bases stayed unmatched. CDR3 length equals 14 residues. Germline V gives CDR1 SGHNT, CDR2 YYREEE (reference sequence). CDR3 sequence (DNA): TGTGCCAGCCAGGTGGGGACTAGCGATGGGACCCAGTACTTC. Translation: CASQVGTSDGTQYF.

The V call is TRBV18, the J call TRBJ1-5; 8 bases are a match to TRBD1. CDR1 and CDR2 from the germline V gene are KGHSH and LQKENI. J lost 2 bases, V lost 5 bases, and 5 bases had no gene match. The CDR3 spans 15 residues. The CDR3 here is CASSFQGQGNQPQHF. The CDR3 nucleotides read TGTGCCAGCTCATTCCAGGGACAGGGCAATCAGCCCCAGCATTTT.

The chain couples TRBV2 to TRBJ1-5; D is possibly TRBD1 (5 bases). Germline V CDR1 and CDR2: SNHLY, FYNNEI. The V gene lost 3 bases and the J gene lost 4 bases, with 10 bases spanning the gap. CDR3 length equals 14 residues. In DNA form, the CDR3 reads TGTGCCAGCAGTGATGATGACAGAAATCAGCCCCAGCATTTT. Translation gives CASSDDDRNQPQHF.

This clone was observed a handful of times. The V gene is TRBV7-2, the J gene TRBJ1-3; no clear D gene. The V gene lost 3 bases and the J gene lost 11 bases, with 8 bases spanning the gap. Germline V lookup: CDR1 SGHTA, CDR2 FQGNSA. The CDR3 has 11 amino acids. This CDR3 reads CASSFQSAIYF. The CDR3 bases are TGTGCCAGCAGCTTCCAGAGCGCCATATATTTT.

CDR3 protein: CASSDRVVNTEAFF. CDR3 sequence (DNA): TGTGCCAGCTCGGACAGGGTGGTTAACACTGAAGCTTTCTTT. The chain recombines TRBV18 with TRBJ1-1, with 8 bases aligning to TRBD1. The germline V gene encodes CDR1 KGHSH and CDR2 LQKENI. This CDR3 has 14 residues. The V and J ends lost 6 bases and 2 bases, in that order; junction bases with no gene match: 5.